The 11 T cell receptor beta chains below come from one sample, sequenced in a study of beta chain features in type 1 diabetes. The isolated RNA, all of it, was reverse transcribed, so expressed TCRB transcripts were what got sequenced. Measured with immunoSEQ multiplex PCR; TCRdb has only the in-frame clones, and not every one. Of a few hundred thousand clones detected, around 15% appear once; the ten largest clones hold more than 6.5%. What was sequenced was central memory CD4+ T cells from blood. The receptors were sampled from a man aged 25 to 40 in good health.

This clone has a count of ten or more. The chain joins TRBV11-2 to TRBJ2-1; unclear D gene. The CDR3 contains 11 residues. Trimming shortened V by 5 bases and J by 8 bases, and 7 bases separated the two germline ends. Germline loops: CDR1 SGHAT, CDR2 FQNNGV. CDR3 nucleotides: TGTGCCAGCAGCCCAGCGTATGAGCAGTTCTTC. It codes for CASSPAYEQFF.

This clone was counted only a few times. Within the sample, other DNA sequences also encode this same CDR3. This chain connects TRBV6-5 to TRBJ1-2, with TRBD1 matching 7 bases. The CDR3 consists of 14 residues. Germline V gene lookup returns CDR1 MNHEY and CDR2 SVGAGI. With 4 bases clipped from V and 5 bases from J, the junction kept 7 bases outside the gene matches. DNA of the CDR3: TGTGCCAGCAGTTCCGACAGGGCCCCTTATGGCTACACCTTC. Translating it yields CASSSDRAPYGYTF.

The V gene is TRBV10-1, the J gene TRBJ2-1; D not resolved. V shed 6 bases and J shed 5 bases, with 17 bases lying between them. The CDR3 loop spans 15 amino acids. Germline CDR1 WNHNN, CDR2 SYGVQD (reference sequence). The CDR3 protein is CASSEQLVGDNEQFF. CDR3 sequence (DNA): TGCGCCAGCAGCGAGCAGCTCGTTGGGGACAATGAGCAGTTCTTC.

This clone was observed a handful of times. Other DNA sequences in the sample encode the same CDR3. The chain uses TRBV7-2 and TRBJ1-3, with D uncertain. The V end was cut by 2 bases, the J end by 4 bases, with 6 bases between. CDR3 size: 13 residues. Per the germline V gene, CDR1 is SGHTA and CDR2 is FQGNSA. The CDR3 sequence is CASSLFSGNTIYF. The CDR3 bases are TGTGCCAGCAGCTTATTTTCGGGAAACACCATATATTTT.

This chain joins TRBV11-1 and TRBJ2-3; 15 bases map to TRBD2. There are 16 residues in the CDR3. With 5 bases clipped from V and 3 bases from J, the junction kept 3 bases outside the gene matches. The germline CDR1 and CDR2 sequences are SGHAT and FQDESV (reference sequence). The CDR3 bases are TGTGCCAGCAGCATTGGGACTAGCGGGAGGACAGATACGCAGTATTTT. This gives the protein CASSIGTSGRTDTQYF. Using reference TRBV11-1 and TRBJ2-3 for the parts outside the CDR3, the full variable domain is EAEVAQSPRYKITEKSQAVAFWCDPISGHATLYWYRQILGQGPELLVQFQDESVVDDSQLPKDRFSAERLKGVDSTLKIQPAELGDSAMYLCASSIGTSGRTDTQYFGPGTRLTVL.

This clone appeared a few times. This chain links TRBV19 with TRBJ1-5; maybe TRBD1 (6 bases). This CDR3 is built from 17 residues. The germline V gene encodes CDR1 LNHDA and CDR2 SQIVND (reference sequence). V lost 4 bases to trimming and J lost 2 bases, with 18 bases between them. DNA of the CDR3: TGTGCCAGTAGTACCTCGGGGGGGCGGGTCGGCAATCAGCCCCAGCATTTT. This sequence encodes CASSTSGGRVGNQPQHF. The full variable domain, in which reference TRBV19 and TRBJ1-5 provide the parts outside the CDR3, is DGGITQSPKYLFRKEGQNVTLSCEQNLNHDAMYWYRQDPGQGLRLIYYSQIVNDFQKGDIAEGYSVSREKKESFPLTVTSAQKNPTAFYLCASSTSGGRVGNQPQHFGDGTRLSIL.

The chain couples TRBV6-1 to TRBJ2-1, with 11 positions matching TRBD2. V dropped 6 bases and J dropped 3; count of bases not matched to a gene: 4. This CDR3 is built from 15 residues. The V gene's germline CDR1 is MNHNS and CDR2 SASEGT. CDR3: CASSPGTSGYNEQFF. CDR3 bases: TGTGCCAGCAGCCCCGGGACTAGCGGCTACAATGAGCAGTTCTTC.

This clone occurred a few times. The gene calls are TRBV5-1 and TRBJ1-1, with 11 bases identical to TRBD1. CDR3 length: 13 amino acids. Germline CDR1 reads SGHRS; CDR2 reads YFSETQ. The V and J ends lost 5 bases and 7 bases, in that order; junction bases with no gene match: 4. For the CDR3, the DNA is TGCGCCAGCAGGGGACAGGGGGTGAGTGAAGCTTTCTTT. Translated: CASRGQGVSEAFF.

The J gene is TRBJ1-1, the V gene TRBV7-9, with a weak D call TRBD1 (6 bases). The CDR3 is made up of 12 amino acids. The germline V gene encodes CDR1 SEHNR and CDR2 FQNEAQ (reference sequence). The V end lost 5 bases, the J end lost 6 bases, and 10 bases lay between the germline ends. The CDR3 region has the DNA TGTGCCAGCAGCAGCAGGGGCTCTGAAGCTTTCTTT. Translating gives CASSSRGSEAFF.

This clone was seen many times. The rearrangement links TRBV10-3 to TRBJ1-1, with D perhaps TRBD1 (6 bases). Germline CDR1 reads ENHRY; CDR2 reads SYGVKD. V was clipped by 11 bases and J by 0 bases, with 10 bases between them. This CDR3 comprises 12 residues. CDR3 DNA sequence: TGTGCCTCCGGACAGATGAACACTGAAGCTTTCTTT. Amino acids: CASGQMNTEAFF.

This clone showed up just a few times. The chain combines TRBV7-2 with TRBJ2-1, with 8 bases aligning to TRBD2. The V and J ends lost 5 bases and 4 bases, in that order; junction bases with no gene match: 10. This CDR3 contains 16 residues. Looked up from germline, CDR1 is SGHTA and CDR2 is FQGNSA. CDR3 protein: CASSPLAGLGYNEQFF. In DNA form, the CDR3 reads TGTGCCAGCAGCCCCTTAGCGGGACTCGGATACAATGAGCAGTTCTTC. Combining the CDR3 with reference TRBV7-2 and TRBJ2-1 gives the whole variable domain GAGVSQSPSNKVTEKGKDVELRCDPISGHTALYWYRQSLGQGLEFLIYFQGNSAPDKSGLPSDRFSAERTGGSVSTLTIQRTQQEDSAVYLCASSPLAGLGYNEQFFGPGTRLTVL.